This is a list of T cell receptor beta chains from one sample in a study of blood T cell repertoires in COVID-19. The method was immunoSEQ multiplex PCR; TCRdb's version includes in-frame clones alone and lacks a portion of them. The table includes roughly 180,000 clones, less than 90% detected once. The sample comprised peripheral blood. The receptors were gathered from a man aged 70-80 years with active or convalescent COVID-19. The CDR3 runs from the conserved cysteine through the conserved F or W. The D gene is left open where the match is weak. Only some rows state a clone size, as once, few, many or a class for expanded clones.

v_call: TRBV30
clone_size: once
j_call: TRBJ2-1
d_call: NA
cdr3_aa: CAWSVLRHQGYNEQFF

v_call: TRBV9
clone_size: NA
j_call: TRBJ2-1
d_call: NA
cdr3_aa: CASSSNRVYGEQFF

v_call: TRBV4-3
clone_size: few
j_call: TRBJ1-3
d_call: TRBD1
cdr3_aa: CASSQGTGDGNTIYF

v_call: TRBV18
clone_size: once
j_call: TRBJ1-4
d_call: NA
cdr3_aa: CASSPWTDINEKLFF

v_call: TRBV7-9
clone_size: NA
j_call: TRBJ1-5
d_call: NA
cdr3_aa: CASSLHPRADDRNQPQHF

v_call: TRBV7-3
clone_size: few
j_call: TRBJ2-7
d_call: TRBD2
cdr3_aa: CASSFQAGISYEQYF

v_call: TRBV5-1
clone_size: NA
j_call: TRBJ1-1
d_call: NA
cdr3_aa: CASSLVPGARNTEAFF

v_call: TRBV4-3
clone_size: NA
j_call: TRBJ2-7
d_call: TRBD1
cdr3_aa: CASSQDLRGTGVYF

v_call: TRBV10-3
clone_size: many
j_call: TRBJ1-6
d_call: TRBD1
cdr3_aa: CAISGDRGVNSPLHF

v_call: TRBV27
clone_size: once
j_call: TRBJ1-6
d_call: TRBD1
cdr3_aa: CASSLGQGARAYNSPLHF

v_call: TRBV11-2
clone_size: once
j_call: TRBJ1-2
d_call: NA
cdr3_aa: CASSPGGLFNYGYTF

v_call: TRBV24-1
clone_size: NA
j_call: TRBJ1-2
d_call: NA
cdr3_aa: CATSAPGADRRGYTF

v_call: TRBV23-1
clone_size: NA
j_call: TRBJ2-7
d_call: TRBD2
cdr3_aa: CASSLTSGRGEQYF

v_call: TRBV28
clone_size: NA
j_call: TRBJ2-3
d_call: NA
cdr3_aa: CASSYTGYTDTQYF

v_call: TRBV19
clone_size: NA
j_call: TRBJ1-1
d_call: TRBD1
cdr3_aa: CASSIVQGARTEAFF

v_call: TRBV5-6
clone_size: NA
j_call: TRBJ1-1
d_call: TRBD1
cdr3_aa: CASSLHPGRTGLNTEAFF

v_call: TRBV4-3
clone_size: once
j_call: TRBJ2-7
d_call: TRBD2
cdr3_aa: CASSQGAGGPPYYEQYF